These 27 T cell receptor beta chains originate from one sample sequenced in a study of OX40 agonist ivuxolimab in advanced cancers. The method was immunoSEQ multiplex PCR; TCRdb's version includes in-frame clones alone and lacks a portion of them. The sample gives around 41,000 clones, 70% to 90% of which show up once; approximately 15% is in the top ten. This specimen consisted of CD4+ or CD8+ T cells sorted from blood, obtained in a trial of the OX40 agonist ivuxolimab. Every receptor here comes from an adult with an advanced solid tumor such as melanoma, head and neck, liver or kidney cancer.

The chain couples TRBV18 to TRBJ2-3, with D perhaps matching TRBD2 (6 bases). The CDR3 is made up of 14 amino acids. Trimming took off 2 bases at V and 6 bases at J, with 12 bases between the two ends. CDR1 and CDR2 from the germline V gene are KGHSH and LQKENI. The CDR3 nucleotides read TGTGCCAGCTCACCAACGGGAGCTGCGGATACGCAGTATTTT. Its translation is CASSPTGAADTQYF.

This rearrangement joins TRBV27 to TRBJ1-4, with a weak D call TRBD1 (5 bases). Germline CDR1 and CDR2: MNHEY and SMNVEV (reference sequence). The V and J ends lost 3 bases and 7 bases respectively, with 12 bases between them. CDR3 length: 14 amino acids. The CDR3 nucleotides read TGTGCCAGCAGTTTCGAGGGGTTGGGTGAAAAACTGTTTTTT. The encoded protein is CASSFEGLGEKLFF.

V and J are TRBV18 and TRBJ2-7; D is perhaps TRBD1 (6 bases). The CDR3 is 13 residues long. V lost 4 bases, J lost 5 bases, and 12 bases lay in between. The germline V gene has CDR1 KGHSH and CDR2 LQKENI. The CDR3 is CASSQGVGDEQYF. CDR3 in DNA: TGTGCCAGCTCACAGGGGGTCGGTGACGAGCAGTACTTC.

The chain combines TRBV27 with TRBJ2-7; possible D gene TRBD2, 5 bases. The CDR3 runs to 14 residues. V was pared by 6 bases and J by 1 base, with 13 bases between. The germline gives CDR1 MNHEY, CDR2 SMNVEV (reference sequence). The CDR3 DNA sequence: TGTGCCAGCAGGGATTCCGGGGTTTCCTACGAGCAGTACTTC. Its translation: CASRDSGVSYEQYF.

V usage is TRBV11-1 and J usage is TRBJ1-2; D call uncertain. The CDR3 is 15 amino acids. CDR1 SGHAT and CDR2 FQDESV come from the germline V gene (reference sequence). V was clipped by 4 bases and J by 8 bases, with 20 bases between them. CDR3 sequence reads: CASSSSKEGFEGYTF. The DNA of the CDR3 is TGTGCCAGCAGCTCCTCCAAGGAGGGCTTTGAGGGCTACACCTTC.

This rearrangement joins TRBV29-1 to TRBJ1-1, with TRBD1 matching over 9 bases. The germline V gene has CDR1 SQVTM and CDR2 ANQGSEA. The CDR3 is made up of 13 amino acids. Germline trimming cut 7 bases from V and 5 bases from J; bases unmatched to any gene: 8. The CDR3 region is CSAETGGGTEAFF. Written as DNA, the CDR3 is TGCAGCGCCGAAACAGGGGGCGGGACTGAAGCTTTCTTT.

The V call is TRBV30, the J call TRBJ1-1, with D hard to call. CDR3 length equals 12 residues. The V gene's germline CDR1 is GTSNPN and CDR2 SVGIG (reference sequence). Between the trimmed V and J ends, which lost 5 bases and 4 bases, there was a span of 11 bases. The CDR3 DNA reads as TGTGCCTGGGGCAGGAGGGTCACTGAAGCTTTCTTT. Protein product: CAWGRRVTEAFF.

This clone was seen only once. V and J are TRBV7-9 and TRBJ1-4; 9 positions agree with TRBD1. From germline, CDR1 is SEHNR and CDR2 FQNEAQ (reference sequence). The CDR3 sequence is 17 residues long. V shed 4 bases and J 3 bases; nucleotides not matched to a gene: 9. The CDR3 nucleotides read TGTGCCAGCAGCTCCTCATACAGGGGGCTATCTAATGAAAAACTGTTTTTT. This sequence encodes CASSSSYRGLSNEKLFF.

This clone came up once. The chain carries TRBV20-1 and TRBJ2-3, with D possibly being TRBD1 (6 bases). Germline assignment: CDR1 DFQATT and CDR2 SNEGSKA (reference sequence). Trimming shortened V by 4 bases and J by 4 bases, and 6 bases separated the two germline ends. This CDR3 region has 11 residues. CDR3 region: CSATGADTQYF. The CDR3 DNA is TGCAGTGCTACAGGGGCAGATACGCAGTATTTT.

This clone was detected a few times. Other DNA sequences in this sample translate to the same CDR3. The chain links TRBV6-1 to TRBJ2-7, with TRBD2 identical over 11 bases. The V gene's germline CDR1 is MNHNS and CDR2 SASEGT. This CDR3 spans 15 amino acids. V shed 1 base, J shed 1 base, and the junction held 0 bases outside the gene matches. CDR3 residues: CASSEGLAGSYEQYF. The CDR3 nucleotides are TGTGCCAGCAGTGAAGGACTAGCGGGATCCTACGAGCAGTACTTC.

This clone was seen a few times. The chain couples TRBV19 to TRBJ2-6; 7 bases map to TRBD1. The CDR3 has 15 amino acids. J gave up 4 bases and V 4 bases, and 4 bases lay outside the gene matches. Looked up from germline, CDR1 is LNHDA and CDR2 is SQIVND (reference sequence). The CDR3 here is CASSTRGPGANVLTF. DNA for the CDR3: TGTGCCAGTAGTACAAGGGGGCCCGGGGCCAACGTCCTGACTTTC.

This chain joins TRBV2 and TRBJ2-2; D remains ambiguous. There are 14 residues in the CDR3. The V and J ends lost 6 bases and 0 bases respectively, with 8 bases between them. Germline values: CDR1 SNHLY, CDR2 FYNNEI. The DNA for the CDR3 is TGTGCCAGCAGGGGTCAGACGAACACCGGGGAGCTGTTTTTT. This translates into CASRGQTNTGELFF.

The chain carries TRBV6-6 and TRBJ2-3; weak D call: TRBD1 (5 bases). The CDR3 spans 14 residues. Germline CDR1 MNHNY, CDR2 SVGAGI (reference sequence). Trimming stripped 2 bases from V and 7 bases from J, with 13 bases between. The CDR3 region is CASSYPGRPHTQYF. CDR3 bases: TGTGCCAGCAGTTACCCAGGGCGGCCACATACGCAGTATTTT.

Here the CDR3 DNA reads TGTGCCAGCAGCGTAGCTGCTAGCGGAAGCTTCTACGAGCAGTACTTC. Residues: CASSVAASGSFYEQYF. The J gene is TRBJ2-7, the V gene TRBV9, with 7 bases that match TRBD2. Trimming removed 0 bases from V and 3 bases from J; junction bases left unmatched: 9. Germline V CDR1 and CDR2: SGDLS, YYNGEE. CDR3 size: 16 residues.

This chain uses TRBV10-2 with TRBJ2-1, with 12 bases that match TRBD2. The CDR3 contains 19 residues. Looked up from germline, CDR1 is WSHSY and CDR2 is SAAADI. V was clipped by 6 bases and J by 6 bases; unmatched bases: 18. The CDR3 loop is CASRTGVLAGGQGSNEQFF. The CDR3, as DNA: TGCGCCAGCAGGACAGGGGTACTAGCGGGAGGCCAGGGTTCCAATGAGCAGTTCTTC.

The DNA of the CDR3 is TGCGCCAGCAGCGCTTTAACGGGGGCAAGGTCTGAAGCTTTCTTT. Residues: CASSALTGARSEAFF. The chain joins TRBV5-1 to TRBJ1-1, with D possibly matching TRBD1 (6 bases). Trimming shortened V by 4 bases and J by 6 bases, and 19 bases separated the two germline ends. Germline V lookup: CDR1 SGHRS, CDR2 YFSETQ. The CDR3 consists of 15 residues.

J is TRBJ1-3 and V is TRBV6-6; D is undetermined. Trimming cost V 6 bases and J 6 bases, with 9 bases left between them. Germline V lookup: CDR1 MNHNY, CDR2 SVGAGI (reference sequence). The CDR3 loop spans 12 amino acids. The CDR3 spells CASSLRENTIYF. Here the CDR3 DNA reads TGTGCCAGCAGCCTCAGAGAAAACACCATATATTTT.

The rearrangement links TRBV5-4 to TRBJ2-5; no definite D call. V lost 1 base and J lost 1, with 5 bases in between. CDR1 SGHNT and CDR2 YYREEE come from the germline V gene (reference sequence). The CDR3 totals 13 residues. CDR3 in DNA: TGTGCCAGCAGCTTGTGGATCCAAGAGACCCAGTACTTC. Translated, it gives CASSLWIQETQYF. Filled out from reference TRBV5-4 and TRBJ2-5, the complete variable domain reads ETGVTQSPTHLIKTRGQQVTLRCSSQSGHNTVSWYQQALGQGPQFIFQYYREEENGRGNFPPRFSGLQFPNYSSELNVNALELDDSALYLCASSLWIQETQYFGPGTRLLVL.

V usage is TRBV1 and J usage is TRBJ2-3; TRBD1, the table's D call, was not compared with the DNA. TRBV1 is recorded as a pseudogene. This CDR3 contains 22 residues. CDR3 loop: CTSSQGPRAFIRRGSSTDTQYF. As DNA, the CDR3 is TGCACCAGCAGCCAAGGCCCCCGGGCCTTCATTCGTAGGGGGTCCTCCACAGATACGCAGTATTTT.

V is TRBV6-6 and J is TRBJ2-6, with 7 positions matching TRBD1. This CDR3 spans 15 amino acids. Germline V gene data show CDR1 as MNHNY and CDR2 as SVGAGI (reference sequence). J was trimmed by 2 bases and V by 4 bases; bases with no gene match: 2. Here the CDR3 DNA reads TGTGCCAGCAGTTCCCAGGGGGCTGGGGCCAACGTCCTGACTTTC. It is translated as CASSSQGAGANVLTF.

This chain links TRBV12-5 with TRBJ2-1, with a weak D call TRBD2 (6 bases). The ends were cut back, 4 bases at V and 10 bases at J, with 17 bases in the middle. Germline V lookup: CDR1 LGHNT, CDR2 FRNRAP. The CDR3 runs 14 residues. The CDR3 bases are TGTGCTAGTGGTTCGGGACTGGCCCACGGGGAGCAGTTCTTC. This sequence encodes CASGSGLAHGEQFF.

The chain carries TRBV28 and TRBJ1-1, with D possibly matching TRBD1 (5 bases). Germline V lookup: CDR1 MDHEN, CDR2 SYDVKM. CDR3 size: 16 residues. The V gene lost 6 bases and the J gene lost 0 bases, with 17 bases spanning the gap. CDR3 region: CASSITGRRMNTEAFF. The CDR3 DNA is TGTGCCAGCAGCATTACAGGCCGTAGGATGAACACTGAAGCTTTCTTT.

This chain uses TRBV30 with TRBJ1-1; 7 bases are shared with TRBD1. Trimming removed 0 bases from V and 5 bases from J; junction bases left unmatched: 9. The CDR3 sequence is 15 residues long. The germline V gene has CDR1 GTSNPN and CDR2 SVGIG (reference sequence). The CDR3 protein is CAWSVRSRGRTEAFF. For the CDR3, the DNA is TGTGCCTGGAGTGTACGAAGCAGGGGGAGGACTGAAGCTTTCTTT.

V gene TRBV5-1 combines with J gene TRBJ2-3, with TRBD2 matching over 11 bases. J was trimmed by 5 bases and V by 4 bases; bases with no gene match: 9. The CDR3 has 16 amino acids. Germline CDR1 SGHRS, CDR2 YFSETQ. In nucleotides, the CDR3 is TGCGCCAGCAGCATATTAGCGGGAGGGCCAAGAGATACGCAGTATTTT. The encoded protein is CASSILAGGPRDTQYF.

V is TRBV19 and J is TRBJ1-5, with 8 bases that match TRBD1. The V segment lost 8 bases and the J segment 1 base; nucleotides outside the gene matches: 4. There are 14 residues in the CDR3. The V gene's germline CDR1 is LNHDA and CDR2 SQIVND (reference sequence). CDR3 region: CASWRQGSNQPQHF. DNA of the CDR3: TGTGCCAGTTGGAGACAGGGGAGCAATCAGCCCCAGCATTTT. The variable domain in full, with the rest retrieved from reference TRBV19 and TRBJ1-5, is DGGITQSPKYLFRKEGQNVTLSCEQNLNHDAMYWYRQDPGQGLRLIYYSQIVNDFQKGDIAEGYSVSREKKESFPLTVTSAQKNPTAFYLCASWRQGSNQPQHFGDGTRLSIL.

The rearrangement joins TRBV16 to TRBJ2-3; no definite D call. This CDR3 region has 15 residues. V lost 0 bases to trimming and J lost 0 bases, with 7 bases between them. Per germline, CDR1 KGHSY and CDR2 FQNENV. The CDR3 DNA reads as TGTGCCAGCAGCCAATCCAGGACGAGCACAGATACGCAGTATTTT. Its translation is CASSQSRTSTDTQYF. The whole variable domain, filled in from reference TRBV16 and TRBJ2-3, reads GEEVAQTPKHLVRGEGQKAKLYCAPIKGHSYVFWYQQVLKNEFKFLISFQNENVFDETGMPKERFSAKCLPNSPCSLEIQATKLEDSAVYFCASSQSRTSTDTQYFGPGTRLTVL.

This clone came up once. The chain has TRBV6-6 and TRBJ1-4; 10 nucleotides agree with TRBD1. The CDR3 covers 14 residues. Germline V lookup: CDR1 MNHNY, CDR2 SVGAGI (reference sequence). The V and J ends lost 5 bases and 7 bases, in that order; junction bases with no gene match: 4. The CDR3 DNA reads as TGTGCCAGCAGTCTGGGACAGGGGATTGAAAAACTGTTTTTT. Translation gives CASSLGQGIEKLFF.